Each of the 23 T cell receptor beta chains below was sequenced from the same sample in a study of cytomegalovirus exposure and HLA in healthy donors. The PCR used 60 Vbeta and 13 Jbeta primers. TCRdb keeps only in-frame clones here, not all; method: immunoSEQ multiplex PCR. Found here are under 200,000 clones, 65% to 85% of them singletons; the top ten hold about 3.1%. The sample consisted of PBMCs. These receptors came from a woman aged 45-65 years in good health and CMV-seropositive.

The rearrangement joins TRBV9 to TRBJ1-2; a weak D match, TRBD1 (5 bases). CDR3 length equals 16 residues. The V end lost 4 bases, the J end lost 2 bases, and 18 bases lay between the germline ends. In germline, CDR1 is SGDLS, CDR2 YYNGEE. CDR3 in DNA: TGTGCCAGCAGCCCTGTCGGGGGTCTACAAAACTATGGCTACACCTTC. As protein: CASSPVGGLQNYGYTF.

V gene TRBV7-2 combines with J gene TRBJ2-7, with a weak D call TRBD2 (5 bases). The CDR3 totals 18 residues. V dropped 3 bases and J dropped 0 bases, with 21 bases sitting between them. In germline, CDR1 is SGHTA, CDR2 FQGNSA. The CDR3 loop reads CASSLVLARKISSYEQYF. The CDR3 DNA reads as TGTGCCAGCAGCTTGGTCCTAGCAAGAAAGATAAGCTCCTACGAGCAGTACTTC.

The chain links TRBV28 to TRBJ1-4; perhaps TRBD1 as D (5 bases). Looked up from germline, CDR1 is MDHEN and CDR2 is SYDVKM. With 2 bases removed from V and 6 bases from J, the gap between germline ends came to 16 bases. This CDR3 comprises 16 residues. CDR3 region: CASSLETDTADEKLFF. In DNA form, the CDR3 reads TGTGCCAGCAGTTTAGAGACGGACACGGCGGATGAAAAACTGTTTTTT.

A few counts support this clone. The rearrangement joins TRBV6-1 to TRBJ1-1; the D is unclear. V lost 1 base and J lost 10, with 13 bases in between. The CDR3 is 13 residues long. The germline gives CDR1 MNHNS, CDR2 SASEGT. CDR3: CASSEESGVGAFF. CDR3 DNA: TGTGCCAGCAGTGAAGAATCGGGAGTTGGAGCTTTCTTT.

The CDR3 nucleotides are TGTGCCAGCAGTTTAGCGGGAGACCTAGATACGCAGTATTTT. It codes for CASSLAGDLDTQYF. V and J are TRBV28 and TRBJ2-3; the match to TRBD2 covers 7 bases. Germline CDR1 and CDR2: MDHEN and SYDVKM. Trimming cost V 2 bases and J 5 bases; bases outside gene matches: 4. This CDR3 region has 14 residues.

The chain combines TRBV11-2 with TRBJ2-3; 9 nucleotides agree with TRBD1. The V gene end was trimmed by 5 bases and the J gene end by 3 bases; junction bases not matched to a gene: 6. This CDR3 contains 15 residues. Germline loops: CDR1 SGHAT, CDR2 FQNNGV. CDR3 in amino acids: CASSLTGGKTDTQYF. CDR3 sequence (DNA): TGTGCCAGCAGCCTGACAGGGGGAAAGACAGATACGCAGTATTTT.

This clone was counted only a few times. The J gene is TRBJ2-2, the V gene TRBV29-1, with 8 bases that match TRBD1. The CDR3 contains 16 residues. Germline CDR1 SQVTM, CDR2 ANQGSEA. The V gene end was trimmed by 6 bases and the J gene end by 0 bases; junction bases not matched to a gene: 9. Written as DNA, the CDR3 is TGCAGCGTGGGGGGACAGGTAAACGCGAACACCGGGGAGCTGTTTTTT. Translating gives CSVGGQVNANTGELFF.

CDR3 DNA sequence: TGTGCCAGCAGCTTAGGAGACAGGGGCGGAACCGGGGAGCTGTTTTTT. Its protein is CASSLGDRGGTGELFF. The chain recombines TRBV7-9 with TRBJ2-2; 8 bases agree with TRBD1. V lost 1 base and J lost 5; bases outside the gene matches: 6. Germline V gives CDR1 SEHNR, CDR2 FQNEAQ (reference sequence). The CDR3 runs to 16 residues.

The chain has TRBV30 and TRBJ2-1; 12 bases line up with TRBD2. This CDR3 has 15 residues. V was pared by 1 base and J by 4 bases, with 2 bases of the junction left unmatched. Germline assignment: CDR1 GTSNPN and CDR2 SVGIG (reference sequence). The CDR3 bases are TGTGCCTGGAGTGGGACTAGCGGGGCGTACAATGAGCAGTTCTTC. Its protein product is CAWSGTSGAYNEQFF.

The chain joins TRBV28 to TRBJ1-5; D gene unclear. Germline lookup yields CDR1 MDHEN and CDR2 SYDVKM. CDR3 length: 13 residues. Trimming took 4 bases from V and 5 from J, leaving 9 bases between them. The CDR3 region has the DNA TGTGCCAGCAGTTACATCAGCGATCAGCCCCAGCATTTT. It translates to CASSYISDQPQHF.

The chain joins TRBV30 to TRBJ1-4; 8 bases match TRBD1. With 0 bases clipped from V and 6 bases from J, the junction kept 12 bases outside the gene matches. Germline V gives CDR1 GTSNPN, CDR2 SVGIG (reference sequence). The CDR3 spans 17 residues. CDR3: CAWSVGSWTGQDEKLFF. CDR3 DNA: TGTGCCTGGAGTGTAGGGTCTTGGACAGGGCAAGATGAAAAACTGTTTTTT. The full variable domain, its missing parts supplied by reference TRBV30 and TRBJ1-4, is SQTIHQWPATLVQPVGSPLSLECTVEGTSNPNLYWYRQAAGRGLQLLFYSVGIGQISSEVPQNLSASRPQDRQFILSSKKLLLSDSGFYLCAWSVGSWTGQDEKLFFGSGTQLSVL.

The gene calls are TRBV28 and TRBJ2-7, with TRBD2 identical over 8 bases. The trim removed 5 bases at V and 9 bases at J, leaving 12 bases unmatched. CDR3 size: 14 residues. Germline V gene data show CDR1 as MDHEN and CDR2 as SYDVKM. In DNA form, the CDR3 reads TGTGCCAGCAGTCCCGGGGGGGTCCCCTTGGCGCAGTACTTC. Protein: CASSPGGVPLAQYF.

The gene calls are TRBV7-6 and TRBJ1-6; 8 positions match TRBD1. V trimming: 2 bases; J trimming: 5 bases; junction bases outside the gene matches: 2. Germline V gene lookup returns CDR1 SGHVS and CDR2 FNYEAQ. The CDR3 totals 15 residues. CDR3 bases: TGTGCCAGCAGCTTACGGGACAGGCATAATTCACCCCTCCACTTT. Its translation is CASSLRDRHNSPLHF.

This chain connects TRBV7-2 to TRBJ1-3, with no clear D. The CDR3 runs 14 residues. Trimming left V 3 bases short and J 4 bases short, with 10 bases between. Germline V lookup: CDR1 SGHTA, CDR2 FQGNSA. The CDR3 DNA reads TGTGCCAGCAGCTTGTCAGGATACGGAAACACCATATATTTT. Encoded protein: CASSLSGYGNTIYF.

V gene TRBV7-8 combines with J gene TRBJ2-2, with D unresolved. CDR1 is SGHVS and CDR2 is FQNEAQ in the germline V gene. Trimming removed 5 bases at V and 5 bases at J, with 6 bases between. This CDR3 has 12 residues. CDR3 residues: CASSLRTGELFF. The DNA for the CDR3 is TGTGCCAGCAGCCTACGAACCGGGGAGCTGTTTTTT.

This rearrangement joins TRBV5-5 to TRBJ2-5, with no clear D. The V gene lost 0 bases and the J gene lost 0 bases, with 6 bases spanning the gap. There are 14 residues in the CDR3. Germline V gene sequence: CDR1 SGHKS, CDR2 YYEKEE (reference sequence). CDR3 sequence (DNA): TGTGCCAGCAGCTTGGTGGCCGACCAAGAGACCCAGTACTTC. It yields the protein CASSLVADQETQYF.

As DNA, the CDR3 is TGTGCCAGCAGTGCCCCGACAGGTTCCTACGAGCAGTACTTC. It specifies CASSAPTGSYEQYF. The chain recombines TRBV2 with TRBJ2-7, with D perhaps TRBD1 (6 bases). V lost 4 bases, J lost 1 base, and 11 bases lay in between. The CDR3 sequence is 14 residues long. CDR1 and CDR2 (germline): SNHLY, FYNNEI.

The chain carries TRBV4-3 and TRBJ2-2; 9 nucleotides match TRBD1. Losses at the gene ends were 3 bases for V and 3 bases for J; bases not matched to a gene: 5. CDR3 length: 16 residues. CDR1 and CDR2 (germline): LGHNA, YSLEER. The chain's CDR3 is CASSHHRDRDTGELFF. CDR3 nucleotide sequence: TGCGCCAGCAGCCACCACAGGGACAGGGACACCGGGGAGCTGTTTTTT.

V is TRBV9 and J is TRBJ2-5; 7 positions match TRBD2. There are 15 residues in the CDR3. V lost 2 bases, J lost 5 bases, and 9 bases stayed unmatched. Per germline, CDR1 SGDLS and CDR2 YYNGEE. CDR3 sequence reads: CASSVRPAGRETQYF. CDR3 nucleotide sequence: TGTGCCAGCAGCGTTCGGCCAGCGGGAAGGGAGACCCAGTACTTC.

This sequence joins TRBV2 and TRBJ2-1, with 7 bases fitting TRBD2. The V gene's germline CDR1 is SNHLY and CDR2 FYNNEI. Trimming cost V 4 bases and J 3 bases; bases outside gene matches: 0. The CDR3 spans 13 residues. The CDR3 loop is CASSASGYNEQFF. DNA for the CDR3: TGTGCCAGCAGTGCTAGCGGCTACAATGAGCAGTTCTTC.

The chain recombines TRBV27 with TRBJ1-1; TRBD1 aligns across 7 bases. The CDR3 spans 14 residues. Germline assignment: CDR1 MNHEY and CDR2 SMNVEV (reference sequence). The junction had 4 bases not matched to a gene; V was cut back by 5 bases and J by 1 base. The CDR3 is CASSKYRGNTEAFF. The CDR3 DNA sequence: TGTGCCAGCAGTAAATACAGGGGGAACACTGAAGCTTTCTTT.

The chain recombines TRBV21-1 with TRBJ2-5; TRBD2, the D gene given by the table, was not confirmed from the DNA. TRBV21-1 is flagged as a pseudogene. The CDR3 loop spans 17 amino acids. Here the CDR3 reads CASSFSASGGHQETQYF. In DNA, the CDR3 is TGTGCCAGCAGCTTTTCTGCTAGCGGGGGACACCAAGAGACCCAGTACTTC.

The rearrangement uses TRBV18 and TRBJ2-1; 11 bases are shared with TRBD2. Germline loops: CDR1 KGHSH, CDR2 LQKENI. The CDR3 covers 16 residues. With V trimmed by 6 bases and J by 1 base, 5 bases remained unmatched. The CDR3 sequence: CASSFRLAGSYNEQFF. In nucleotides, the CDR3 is TGTGCCAGCTCTTTCCGACTAGCGGGGTCCTACAATGAGCAGTTCTTC.